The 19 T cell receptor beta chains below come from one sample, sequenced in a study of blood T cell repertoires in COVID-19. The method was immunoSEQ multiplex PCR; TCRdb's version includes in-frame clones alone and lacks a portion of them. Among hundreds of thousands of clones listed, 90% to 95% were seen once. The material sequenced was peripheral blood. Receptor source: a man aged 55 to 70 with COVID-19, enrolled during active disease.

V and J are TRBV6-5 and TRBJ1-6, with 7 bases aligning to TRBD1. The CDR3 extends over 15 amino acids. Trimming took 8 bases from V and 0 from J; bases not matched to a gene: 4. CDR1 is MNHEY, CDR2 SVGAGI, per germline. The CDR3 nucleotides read TGTGCCAGCTCCCCAGGGGGCTCCTATAATTCACCCCTCCACTTT. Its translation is CASSPGGSYNSPLHF.

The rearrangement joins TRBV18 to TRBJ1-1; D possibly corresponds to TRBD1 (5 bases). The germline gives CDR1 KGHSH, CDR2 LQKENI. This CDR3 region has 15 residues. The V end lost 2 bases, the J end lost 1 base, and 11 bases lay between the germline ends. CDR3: CASSPSARENTEAFF. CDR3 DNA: TGTGCCAGCTCACCATCGGCCAGGGAGAACACTGAAGCTTTCTTT.

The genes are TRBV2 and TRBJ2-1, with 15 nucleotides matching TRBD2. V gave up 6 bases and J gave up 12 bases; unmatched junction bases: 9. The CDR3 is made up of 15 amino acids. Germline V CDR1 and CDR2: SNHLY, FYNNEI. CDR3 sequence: CASRPGLAGGLGQFF. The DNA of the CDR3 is TGTGCCAGCAGGCCGGGACTAGCGGGGGGACTTGGGCAGTTCTTC.

The DNA for the CDR3 is TGTGCCAGCAGCGTCCAGGGGTCGGGGAACACTGAAGCTTTCTTT. Protein: CASSVQGSGNTEAFF. The chain combines TRBV5-4 with TRBJ1-1; the D gene is possibly TRBD1 (6 bases). The CDR3 has 15 amino acids. Germline V gives CDR1 SGHNT, CDR2 YYREEE (reference sequence). The V gene lost 4 bases and the J gene lost 1 base, with 14 bases spanning the gap.

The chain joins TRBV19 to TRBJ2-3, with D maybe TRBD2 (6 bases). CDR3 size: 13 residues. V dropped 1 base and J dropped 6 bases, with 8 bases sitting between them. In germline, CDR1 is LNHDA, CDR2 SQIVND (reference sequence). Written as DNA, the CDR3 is TGTGCCAGTAGTATAGGGGGGAGGGATACGCAGTATTTT. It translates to CASSIGGRDTQYF.

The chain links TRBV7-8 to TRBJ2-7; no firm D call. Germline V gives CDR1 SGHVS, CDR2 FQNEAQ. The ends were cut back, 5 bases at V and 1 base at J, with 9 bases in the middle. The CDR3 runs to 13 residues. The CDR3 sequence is CASSPSTSYEQYF. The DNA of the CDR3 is TGTGCCAGCAGCCCAAGTACATCCTACGAGCAGTACTTC.

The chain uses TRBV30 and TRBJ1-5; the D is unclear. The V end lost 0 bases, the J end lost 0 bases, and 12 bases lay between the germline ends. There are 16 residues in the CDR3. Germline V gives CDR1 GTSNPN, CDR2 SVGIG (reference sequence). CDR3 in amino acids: CAWSVPGAYSNQPQHF. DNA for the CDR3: TGTGCCTGGAGTGTACCGGGTGCTTATAGCAATCAGCCCCAGCATTTT.

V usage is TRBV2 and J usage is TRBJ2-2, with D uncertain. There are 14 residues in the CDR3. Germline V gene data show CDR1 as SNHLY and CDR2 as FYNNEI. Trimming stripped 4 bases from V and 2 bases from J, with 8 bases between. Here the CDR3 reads CASSGVKNTGELFF. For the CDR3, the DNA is TGTGCCAGCAGTGGAGTTAAAAACACCGGGGAGCTGTTTTTT.

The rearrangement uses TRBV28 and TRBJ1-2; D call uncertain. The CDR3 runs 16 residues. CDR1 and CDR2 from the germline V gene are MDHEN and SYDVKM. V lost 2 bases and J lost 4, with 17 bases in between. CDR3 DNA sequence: TGTGCCAGCAGTTTAACTACCTCAGAGCTATTCTATGGCTACACCTTC. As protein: CASSLTTSELFYGYTF.

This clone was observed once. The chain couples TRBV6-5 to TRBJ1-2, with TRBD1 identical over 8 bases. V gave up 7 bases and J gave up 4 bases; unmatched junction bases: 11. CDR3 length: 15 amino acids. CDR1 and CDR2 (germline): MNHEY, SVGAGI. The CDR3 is CASNRQGTLSYGYTF. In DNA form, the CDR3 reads TGTGCCAGCAACAGACAGGGGACCCTGAGCTATGGCTACACCTTC.

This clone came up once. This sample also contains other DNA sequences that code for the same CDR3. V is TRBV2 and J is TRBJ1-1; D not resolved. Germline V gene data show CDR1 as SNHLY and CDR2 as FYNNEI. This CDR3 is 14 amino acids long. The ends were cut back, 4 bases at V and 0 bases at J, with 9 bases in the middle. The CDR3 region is CASSVNSMNTEAFF. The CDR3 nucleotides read TGTGCCAGCAGTGTAAACAGCATGAACACTGAAGCTTTCTTT.

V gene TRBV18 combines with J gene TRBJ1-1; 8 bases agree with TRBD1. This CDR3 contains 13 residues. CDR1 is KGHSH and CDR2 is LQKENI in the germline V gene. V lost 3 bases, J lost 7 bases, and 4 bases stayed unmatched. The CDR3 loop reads CASSPRGQGEAFF. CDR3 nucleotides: TGTGCCAGCTCACCGCGCGGACAGGGTGAAGCTTTCTTT.

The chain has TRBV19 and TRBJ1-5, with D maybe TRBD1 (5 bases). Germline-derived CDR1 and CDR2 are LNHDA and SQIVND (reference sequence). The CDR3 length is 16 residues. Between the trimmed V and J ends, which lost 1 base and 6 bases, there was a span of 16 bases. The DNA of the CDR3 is TGTGCCAGTAGTATAGGGGGAGGACTCGGGGCTCAGCCCCAGCATTTT. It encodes CASSIGGGLGAQPQHF.

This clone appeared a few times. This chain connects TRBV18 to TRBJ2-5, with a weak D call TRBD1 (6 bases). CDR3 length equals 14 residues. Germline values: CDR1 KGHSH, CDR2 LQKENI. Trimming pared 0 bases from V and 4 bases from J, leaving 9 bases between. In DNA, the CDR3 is TGTGCCAGCTCACCACCGACAGGAGGAGAGACCCAGTACTTC. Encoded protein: CASSPPTGGETQYF. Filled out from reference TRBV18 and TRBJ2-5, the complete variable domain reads NAGVMQNPRHLVRRRGQEARLRCSPMKGHSHVYWYRQLPEEGLKFMVYLQKENIIDESGMPKERFSAEFPKEGPSILRIQQVVRGDSAAYFCASSPPTGGETQYFGPGTRLLVL.

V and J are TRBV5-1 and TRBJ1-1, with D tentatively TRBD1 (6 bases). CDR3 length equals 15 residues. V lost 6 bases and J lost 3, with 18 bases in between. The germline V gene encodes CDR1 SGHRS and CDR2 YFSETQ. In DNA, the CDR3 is TGCGCCAGCACTCTGGACAGTGTCCAACACACTGAAGCTTTCTTT. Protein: CASTLDSVQHTEAFF.

The chain's CDR3 is CASRGQGIPPNSGNTIYF. The DNA of the CDR3 is TGTGCCAGTAGAGGACAGGGAATCCCTCCTAACTCTGGAAACACCATATATTTT. The chain joins TRBV19 to TRBJ1-3, with TRBD1 matching 8 bases. Trimming at V came to 6 bases and at J to 0 bases, leaving 13 bases not matched to a gene. CDR1 and CDR2 (germline): LNHDA, SQIVND (reference sequence). The CDR3 consists of 18 residues. The entire variable domain, with the rest obtained from reference TRBV19 and TRBJ1-3, is as follows: DGGITQSPKYLFRKEGQNVTLSCEQNLNHDAMYWYRQDPGQGLRLIYYSQIVNDFQKGDIAEGYSVSREKKESFPLTVTSAQKNPTAFYLCASRGQGIPPNSGNTIYFGEGSWLTVV.

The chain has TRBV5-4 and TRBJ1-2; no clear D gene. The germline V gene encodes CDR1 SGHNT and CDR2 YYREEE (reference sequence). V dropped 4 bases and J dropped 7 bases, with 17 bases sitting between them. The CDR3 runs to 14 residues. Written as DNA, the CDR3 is TGTGCCAGCAGCCACTCGGGTCCCCTGGGTGGCTACACCTTC. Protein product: CASSHSGPLGGYTF.

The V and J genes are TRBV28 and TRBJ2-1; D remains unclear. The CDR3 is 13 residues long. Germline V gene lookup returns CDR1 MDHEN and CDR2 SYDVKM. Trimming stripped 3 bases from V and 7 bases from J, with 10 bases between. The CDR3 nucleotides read TGTGCCAGCAGTTTGGCAGGTCTGAATGAGCAGTTCTTC. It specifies CASSLAGLNEQFF.

CDR3 protein: CASSPRPTTPGELFF. Here the CDR3 DNA reads TGTGCCAGCAGTCCTAGGCCCACTACACCCGGGGAGCTGTTTTTT. The chain links TRBV25-1 to TRBJ2-2; D is uncertain. This CDR3 spans 15 amino acids. The V gene lost 5 bases and the J gene lost 6 bases, with 16 bases spanning the gap. Germline V gives CDR1 MGHDK, CDR2 SYGVNS.